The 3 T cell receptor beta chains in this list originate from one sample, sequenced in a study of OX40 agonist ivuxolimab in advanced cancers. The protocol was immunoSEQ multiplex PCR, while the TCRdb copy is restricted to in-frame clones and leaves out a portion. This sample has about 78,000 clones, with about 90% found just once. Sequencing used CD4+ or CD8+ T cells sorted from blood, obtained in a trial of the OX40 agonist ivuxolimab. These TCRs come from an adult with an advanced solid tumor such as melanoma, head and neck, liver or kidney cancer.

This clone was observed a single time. CDR3 region: CASSPGLPNSYNEQFF. The DNA of the CDR3 is TGTGCCAGCAGCCCTGGACTACCGAACTCCTACAATGAGCAGTTCTTC. The chain uses TRBV13 and TRBJ2-1; a possible D gene is TRBD2 (6 bases). The CDR3 extends over 16 amino acids. CDR1 PRHDT and CDR2 FYEKMQ come from the germline V gene (reference sequence). The V end lost 5 bases, the J end lost 0 bases, and 14 bases lay between the germline ends.

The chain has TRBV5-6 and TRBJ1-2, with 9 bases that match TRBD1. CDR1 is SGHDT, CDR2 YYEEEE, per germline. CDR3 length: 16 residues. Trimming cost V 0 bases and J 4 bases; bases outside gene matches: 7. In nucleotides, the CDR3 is TGTGCCAGCAGCTTGGTGAGGGGACAGGGAGGCTATGGCTACACCTTC. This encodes CASSLVRGQGGYGYTF.

CDR3 nucleotide sequence: TGTGCCAGCAGTTACCGGCAAACCTATGGCTACACCTTC. This encodes CASSYRQTYGYTF. The V and J genes are TRBV6-6 and TRBJ1-2; D remains unclear. The germline CDR1 and CDR2 sequences are MNHNY and SVGAGI (reference sequence). The CDR3 covers 13 residues. V shed 2 bases and J shed 4 bases, with 8 bases lying between them.